Listed below are T cell receptor beta chains from one sample, sequenced in a study of shared clonotypes between healthy human individuals. Assay used: immunoSEQ multiplex PCR; TCRdb lists only in-frame clones, some missing. The sample carries about 660,000 clones, about 74% recorded once. The specimen was memory CD4+ T cells sorted from blood. Receptors originate from a woman between 25 and 40 years old in good health. CDR3s include the opening cysteine and the closing phenylalanine or tryptophan. A D gene is named only where the DNA matches it firmly. Not all rows give a size; the values are once, few, many and, for expanded clones, a class.

j_gene: TRBJ2-2
d_gene: -
v_gene: TRBV11-3
abundance: few
CDR3aa: CASSLDFGTGSGSTGELFF
CDR3nt: TGTGCCAGCAGCTTAGATTTCGGGACGGGGAGCGGAAGCACCGGGGAGCTGTTTTTT

j_gene: TRBJ2-7
d_gene: TRBD1
v_gene: TRBV7-9
abundance: -
CDR3aa: CASSGQVAYEQYF
CDR3nt: TGTGCCAGCAGCGGACAGGTAGCCTACGAGCAGTACTTC

j_gene: TRBJ2-1
d_gene: -
v_gene: TRBV5-1
abundance: -
CDR3aa: CASSLLSGRGVGNNEQFF
CDR3nt: TGCGCCAGCAGCTTGTTGAGTGGCCGGGGAGTGGGTAATAATGAGCAGTTCTTC

j_gene: TRBJ1-2
d_gene: -
v_gene: TRBV5-1
abundance: once
CDR3aa: CASSLDQEVYGYTF
CDR3nt: TGCGCCAGCAGCTTGGATCAGGAGGTCTATGGCTACACCTTC

j_gene: TRBJ2-3
d_gene: -
v_gene: TRBV9
abundance: -
CDR3aa: CASSGLKDTQYF
CDR3nt: TGTGCCAGCAGCGGACTCAAAGATACGCAGTATTTT

j_gene: TRBJ2-3
d_gene: -
v_gene: TRBV2
abundance: once
CDR3aa: CANAGVTDTQYF
CDR3nt: TGTGCCAATGCAGGGGTCACAGATACGCAGTATTTT

j_gene: TRBJ2-5
d_gene: TRBD2
v_gene: TRBV11-2
abundance: -
CDR3aa: CASSLGRGGETQYF
CDR3nt: TGTGCCAGCAGCTTAGGCCGGGGGGGGGAGACCCAGTACTTC

j_gene: TRBJ1-3
d_gene: -
v_gene: TRBV19
abundance: once
CDR3aa: CASTFGDTIYF
CDR3nt: TGTGCCAGCACTTTTGGGGACACCATATATTTT

j_gene: TRBJ2-7
d_gene: TRBD1
v_gene: TRBV19
abundance: -
CDR3aa: CASSYPDRVHEQYF
CDR3nt: TGTGCCAGTAGTTATCCGGACAGGGTACACGAGCAGTACTTC

j_gene: TRBJ2-1
d_gene: -
v_gene: TRBV5-4
abundance: -
CDR3aa: CASSLEAAKQFF
CDR3nt: TGTGCCAGCAGCTTGGAAGCGGCAAAGCAGTTCTTC

j_gene: TRBJ2-1
d_gene: -
v_gene: TRBV7-9
abundance: -
CDR3aa: CASSFQDFYNEQFF
CDR3nt: TGTGCCAGCAGCTTTCAGGATTTTTACAATGAGCAGTTCTTC

j_gene: TRBJ2-7
d_gene: -
v_gene: TRBV18
abundance: -
CDR3aa: CASSPGRVGQDEQYF
CDR3nt: TGTGCCAGCTCACCGGGCAGGGTGGGTCAGGACGAGCAGTACTTC

j_gene: TRBJ2-3
d_gene: -
v_gene: TRBV14
abundance: -
CDR3aa: CASSQGSSGSTDTQYF
CDR3nt: TGTGCCAGCAGCCAAGGATCCAGCGGGAGCACAGATACGCAGTATTTT

j_gene: TRBJ2-5
d_gene: -
v_gene: TRBV28
abundance: few
CDR3aa: CASSFGNQETQYF
CDR3nt: TGTGCCAGCAGTTTTGGCAACCAAGAGACCCAGTACTTC

j_gene: TRBJ2-1
d_gene: TRBD2
v_gene: TRBV6-5
abundance: -
CDR3aa: CASSYSSGRPNEQFF
CDR3nt: TGTGCCAGCAGTTACTCTAGCGGGAGACCCAATGAGCAGTTCTTC

j_gene: TRBJ1-1
d_gene: -
v_gene: TRBV27
abundance: -
CDR3aa: CASSLSRGLAEAFF
CDR3nt: TGTGCCAGCAGTTTATCTCGGGGGCTGGCTGAAGCTTTCTTT

j_gene: TRBJ2-2
d_gene: TRBD2
v_gene: TRBV5-6
abundance: once
CDR3aa: CASSRGLAGSTGELFF
CDR3nt: TGTGCCAGCAGCCGGGGACTAGCGGGATCTACCGGGGAGCTGTTTTTT

j_gene: TRBJ1-1
d_gene: -
v_gene: TRBV6-4
abundance: -
CDR3aa: CASSVTRENTEAFF
CDR3nt: TGTGCCAGCAGTGTAACCCGGGAGAACACTGAAGCTTTCTTT

j_gene: TRBJ2-1
d_gene: -
v_gene: TRBV6-6
abundance: -
CDR3aa: CASSRGKDEQFF
CDR3nt: TGTGCCAGCAGTCGGGGGAAGGATGAGCAGTTCTTC

j_gene: TRBJ2-2
d_gene: TRBD1
v_gene: TRBV25-1
abundance: -
CDR3aa: CASNGQANTGELFF
CDR3nt: TGTGCCAGCAACGGACAGGCGAACACCGGGGAGCTGTTTTTT

j_gene: TRBJ1-1
d_gene: TRBD1
v_gene: TRBV2
abundance: few
CDR3aa: CASSPRQGTNTEAFF
CDR3nt: TGTGCCAGCAGTCCTAGACAGGGTACGAACACTGAAGCTTTCTTT

j_gene: TRBJ2-7
d_gene: -
v_gene: TRBV2
abundance: once
CDR3aa: CASSQQGTVPEQYF
CDR3nt: TGTGCCAGCAGTCAACAAGGGACCGTTCCCGAGCAGTACTTC

j_gene: TRBJ2-1
d_gene: TRBD1
v_gene: TRBV5-1
abundance: -
CDR3aa: CASSWTGAPSSYNEQFF
CDR3nt: TGCGCCAGCAGCTGGACAGGGGCCCCGAGCTCCTACAATGAGCAGTTCTTC

j_gene: TRBJ2-3
d_gene: -
v_gene: TRBV2
abundance: -
CDR3aa: CASTPQAADTDTQYF
CDR3nt: TGTGCCAGCACCCCCCAGGCAGCGGACACAGATACGCAGTATTTT

j_gene: TRBJ2-1
d_gene: TRBD2
v_gene: TRBV28
abundance: -
CDR3aa: CASNSLTSGTYNEQFF
CDR3nt: TGTGCCAGCAACTCACTTACTAGCGGGACTTACAATGAGCAGTTCTTC

j_gene: TRBJ2-3
d_gene: -
v_gene: TRBV28
abundance: -
CDR3aa: CASSQSGQGTDTQYF
CDR3nt: TGTGCCAGCAGTCAAAGCGGCCAAGGTACAGATACGCAGTATTTT

j_gene: TRBJ2-1
d_gene: TRBD1
v_gene: TRBV7-9
abundance: -
CDR3aa: CASSFSQGVAYNEQFF
CDR3nt: TGTGCCAGCAGCTTCTCACAGGGGGTGGCCTACAATGAGCAGTTCTTC

j_gene: TRBJ1-5
d_gene: -
v_gene: TRBV6-1
abundance: -
CDR3aa: CATESGYSNQPQHF
CDR3nt: TGTGCCACCGAGTCGGGTTATAGCAATCAGCCCCAGCATTTT

j_gene: TRBJ1-1
d_gene: TRBD1
v_gene: TRBV29-1
abundance: -
CDR3aa: CSVANRGVGEAFF
CDR3nt: TGCAGCGTGGCGAACAGGGGAGTGGGTGAAGCTTTCTTT

j_gene: TRBJ2-1
d_gene: TRBD2
v_gene: TRBV27
abundance: -
CDR3aa: CASSLTSGRENEQFF
CDR3nt: TGTGCCAGCAGTTTGACTAGCGGGAGGGAGAATGAGCAGTTCTTC

j_gene: TRBJ2-7
d_gene: TRBD1
v_gene: TRBV27
abundance: -
CDR3aa: CASSLSRQGLTEQYF
CDR3nt: TGTGCCAGCAGTTTATCGAGACAGGGATTAACTGAGCAGTACTTC

j_gene: TRBJ1-1
d_gene: TRBD1
v_gene: TRBV28
abundance: -
CDR3aa: CASSAGGAGTEAFF
CDR3nt: TGTGCCAGCAGTGCAGGGGGCGCCGGCACTGAAGCTTTCTTT

j_gene: TRBJ2-7
d_gene: -
v_gene: TRBV25-1
abundance: -
CDR3aa: CASSSVLDLTYEQYF
CDR3nt: TGTGCCAGCAGTAGCGTCCTTGACTTAACCTACGAGCAGTACTTC

j_gene: TRBJ2-7
d_gene: TRBD2
v_gene: TRBV28
abundance: few
CDR3aa: CASSSGTSGRVSYEQYF
CDR3nt: TGTGCCAGCAGCAGCGGGACTAGCGGGAGGGTCTCCTACGAGCAGTACTTC